The rows below give T cell receptor beta chains drawn from one sample of a study of vaccination effects on CD4 cells after COVID-19. Profiled with immunoSEQ multiplex PCR; TCRdb holds only in-frame clones, not every one. Among more than 30,000 clones, about 81% were seen once, and the ten largest hold 2.9%. These receptors have no known antigen. The material was CD4+ T cells from PBMCs cultured without peptide, obtained before COVID-19 vaccination. The receptors were sampled from a human donor who received a COVID-19 vaccine. CDR3s include the opening cysteine and the closing phenylalanine or tryptophan. A D gene is named only where the DNA matches it firmly. Clone size is shown for a subset of rows, as once, few, many or a class of expanded clone.

V gene: TRBV28
D gene: -
J gene: TRBJ2-6
CDR3 length: 16
clone size: -
CDR3 protein: CASSLGGEAGANVLTF
CDR3 DNA: TGTGCCAGCAGTTTAGGCGGGGAGGCTGGGGCCAACGTCCTGACTTTC

V gene: TRBV6-5
D gene: -
J gene: TRBJ1-2
CDR3 length: 13
clone size: -
CDR3 protein: CASSDQGLYGYTF
CDR3 DNA: TGTGCCAGCAGCGACCAGGGTTTATATGGCTACACCTTC

V gene: TRBV5-1
D gene: -
J gene: TRBJ1-2
CDR3 length: 14
clone size: -
CDR3 protein: CASSLESGNYGYTF
CDR3 DNA: TGCGCCAGCAGCTTGGAATCAGGGAACTATGGCTACACCTTC

V gene: TRBV18
D gene: -
J gene: TRBJ2-5
CDR3 length: 16
clone size: -
CDR3 protein: CASSPLIADFQETQYF
CDR3 DNA: TGTGCCAGCTCACCCCTTATAGCGGACTTCCAAGAGACCCAGTACTTC

V gene: TRBV29-1
D gene: -
J gene: TRBJ2-5
CDR3 length: 17
clone size: -
CDR3 protein: CSVEAGTVFMYQETQYF
CDR3 DNA: TGCAGCGTTGAAGCAGGAACCGTTTTTATGTACCAAGAGACCCAGTACTTC

V gene: TRBV6-6
D gene: -
J gene: TRBJ2-1
CDR3 length: 11
clone size: -
CDR3 protein: CASSDRDEQFF
CDR3 DNA: TGTGCCAGCAGCGATAGGGATGAGCAGTTCTTC

V gene: TRBV28
D gene: -
J gene: TRBJ2-1
CDR3 length: 14
clone size: -
CDR3 protein: CASRGRAFYNEQFF
CDR3 DNA: TGTGCCAGCAGGGGTAGGGCGTTCTACAATGAGCAGTTCTTC

V gene: TRBV6-5
D gene: TRBD2
J gene: TRBJ2-3
CDR3 length: 16
clone size: -
CDR3 protein: CASSYSGGGITDTQYF
CDR3 DNA: TGTGCCAGCAGTTACTCAGGCGGGGGGATCACAGATACGCAGTATTTT

V gene: TRBV7-3
D gene: -
J gene: TRBJ2-5
CDR3 length: 13
clone size: -
CDR3 protein: CASSPADKETQYF
CDR3 DNA: TGTGCCAGCAGCCCCGCAGACAAAGAGACCCAGTACTTC

V gene: TRBV4-2
D gene: TRBD1
J gene: TRBJ1-5
CDR3 length: 18
clone size: -
CDR3 protein: CASSPWTGGSFSNQPQHF
CDR3 DNA: TGTGCCAGCAGCCCGTGGACAGGGGGGAGTTTTAGCAATCAGCCCCAGCATTTT

V gene: TRBV5-8
D gene: TRBD1
J gene: TRBJ1-1
CDR3 length: 15
clone size: -
CDR3 protein: CASSRPGTGYTEAFF
CDR3 DNA: TGTGCCAGCAGCCGTCCCGGGACAGGCTACACTGAAGCTTTCTTT

V gene: TRBV6-5
D gene: TRBD1
J gene: TRBJ1-2
CDR3 length: 14
clone size: few
CDR3 protein: CASSSGGLDYGYTF
CDR3 DNA: TGTGCCAGCAGCTCAGGGGGCTTAGACTATGGCTACACCTTC

V gene: TRBV5-1
D gene: TRBD1
J gene: TRBJ1-1
CDR3 length: 14
clone size: -
CDR3 protein: CASSHVQGATEAFF
CDR3 DNA: TGCGCCAGCAGCCACGTGCAGGGGGCCACTGAAGCTTTCTTT

V gene: TRBV5-1
D gene: -
J gene: TRBJ1-4
CDR3 length: 15
clone size: few
CDR3 protein: CASSLADSVNEKLFF
CDR3 DNA: TGCGCCAGCAGCTTAGCCGACAGCGTAAATGAAAAACTGTTTTTT

V gene: TRBV5-8
D gene: -
J gene: TRBJ1-2
CDR3 length: 17
clone size: once
CDR3 protein: CASSLMVILGSNYGYTF
CDR3 DNA: TGTGCCAGCAGCTTGATGGTTATCTTAGGTTCTAACTATGGCTACACCTTC

V gene: TRBV28
D gene: -
J gene: TRBJ1-5
CDR3 length: 14
clone size: -
CDR3 protein: CASSLVRGNQPQHF
CDR3 DNA: TGTGCCAGCAGTCTTGTACGGGGCAATCAGCCCCAGCATTTT

V gene: TRBV10-3
D gene: -
J gene: TRBJ2-1
CDR3 length: 13
clone size: medium-sized
CDR3 protein: CAIMGDTYNEQFF
CDR3 DNA: TGTGCCATCATGGGGGATACCTACAATGAGCAGTTCTTC

V gene: TRBV5-1
D gene: -
J gene: TRBJ2-3
CDR3 length: 14
clone size: -
CDR3 protein: CASSPAGGRDTQYF
CDR3 DNA: TGCGCCAGCAGCCCGGCCGGCGGTAGAGATACGCAGTATTTT

V gene: TRBV2
D gene: TRBD1
J gene: TRBJ1-5
CDR3 length: 15
clone size: few
CDR3 protein: CASSDRTGGTKPQHF
CDR3 DNA: TGTGCCAGCAGTGACCGGACAGGGGGCACAAAGCCCCAGCATTTT

V gene: TRBV4-3
D gene: -
J gene: TRBJ2-3
CDR3 length: 15
clone size: -
CDR3 protein: CASSQDPSLPNTQYF
CDR3 DNA: TGCGCCAGCAGCCAAGATCCGAGTTTACCAAATACGCAGTATTTT

V gene: TRBV19
D gene: TRBD1
J gene: TRBJ2-2
CDR3 length: 14
clone size: once
CDR3 protein: CASSIRGQAGELFF
CDR3 DNA: TGTGCCAGTAGTATCAGGGGGCAAGCCGGGGAGCTGTTTTTT

V gene: TRBV12-3/TRBV12-4
D gene: -
J gene: TRBJ2-1
CDR3 length: 13
clone size: -
CDR3 protein: CASSARGVGEQFF
CDR3 DNA: TGTGCCAGCAGTGCGAGGGGGGTCGGTGAGCAGTTCTTC

V gene: TRBV19
D gene: -
J gene: TRBJ1-2
CDR3 length: 15
clone size: -
CDR3 protein: CASSIITGANYGYTF
CDR3 DNA: TGTGCCAGTAGTATCATCACGGGAGCTAACTATGGCTACACCTTC

V gene: TRBV19
D gene: -
J gene: TRBJ1-2
CDR3 length: 15
clone size: few
CDR3 protein: CASRYTSGLNYGYTF
CDR3 DNA: TGTGCCAGTAGGTATACGTCAGGGCTTAACTATGGCTACACCTTC

V gene: TRBV3-1/TRBV3-2
D gene: -
J gene: TRBJ2-1
CDR3 length: 12
clone size: -
CDR3 protein: CASSLDTRRQFF
CDR3 DNA: TGTGCCAGCAGCCTGGACACCCGCCGGCAGTTCTTC

V gene: TRBV15
D gene: TRBD2
J gene: TRBJ2-1
CDR3 length: 16
clone size: -
CDR3 protein: CATSSLLAGDYNEQFF
CDR3 DNA: TGTGCCACCAGCAGTCTACTAGCGGGAGATTACAATGAGCAGTTCTTC

V gene: TRBV6-5
D gene: -
J gene: TRBJ1-1
CDR3 length: 14
clone size: few
CDR3 protein: CASSYLGPGTEAFF
CDR3 DNA: TGTGCCAGCAGTTACTTAGGGCCGGGGACTGAAGCTTTCTTT

V gene: TRBV11-3
D gene: TRBD1
J gene: TRBJ2-3
CDR3 length: 15
clone size: -
CDR3 protein: CASRDRDRHTDTQYF
CDR3 DNA: TGTGCCAGCAGGGACCGGGACAGGCACACAGATACGCAGTATTTT

V gene: TRBV5-1
D gene: -
J gene: TRBJ1-3
CDR3 length: 14
clone size: -
CDR3 protein: CASSSQGYGNTIYF
CDR3 DNA: TGCGCCAGCAGCTCGCAGGGGTACGGAAACACCATATATTTT

V gene: TRBV5-8
D gene: -
J gene: TRBJ2-2
CDR3 length: 15
clone size: -
CDR3 protein: CASSRLRGNSGELFF
CDR3 DNA: TGTGCCAGCAGCCGATTGCGGGGTAACAGCGGGGAGCTGTTTTTT

V gene: TRBV4-1
D gene: TRBD1
J gene: TRBJ1-4
CDR3 length: 14
clone size: -
CDR3 protein: CASRRQGNNEKLFF
CDR3 DNA: TGCGCCAGCAGGCGACAGGGGAATAATGAAAAACTGTTTTTT

V gene: TRBV28
D gene: -
J gene: TRBJ2-1
CDR3 length: 12
clone size: -
CDR3 protein: CASSLSRGEQFF
CDR3 DNA: TGTGCCAGCAGTTTGAGCAGGGGTGAGCAGTTCTTC

V gene: TRBV29-1
D gene: TRBD1
J gene: TRBJ2-3
CDR3 length: 14
clone size: -
CDR3 protein: CSVDMRGRGDTQYF
CDR3 DNA: TGCAGCGTTGATATGAGGGGGCGCGGAGATACGCAGTATTTT

V gene: TRBV10-2
D gene: -
J gene: TRBJ1-3
CDR3 length: 15
clone size: -
CDR3 protein: CASSAQGNSGNTIYF
CDR3 DNA: TGCGCCAGCAGTGCACAGGGCAACTCTGGAAACACCATATATTTT

V gene: TRBV6-5
D gene: TRBD1
J gene: TRBJ1-2
CDR3 length: 15
clone size: -
CDR3 protein: CASSYSGRQGYGYTF
CDR3 DNA: TGTGCCAGCAGTTACTCGGGTAGACAGGGCTATGGCTACACCTTC

V gene: TRBV7-2
D gene: TRBD1
J gene: TRBJ1-6
CDR3 length: 17
clone size: -
CDR3 protein: CASSLVPRTGGWSPLHF
CDR3 DNA: TGTGCCAGCAGCTTAGTCCCCCGGACAGGCGGATGGTCACCCCTCCACTTT

V gene: TRBV28
D gene: -
J gene: TRBJ1-6
CDR3 length: 16
clone size: -
CDR3 protein: CASSSPGDAKGSPLHF
CDR3 DNA: TGTGCCAGCAGTTCCCCCGGGGATGCCAAAGGTTCACCCCTCCACTTT

V gene: TRBV19
D gene: -
J gene: TRBJ1-5
CDR3 length: 14
clone size: -
CDR3 protein: CASSPDVPSQPQHF
CDR3 DNA: TGTGCCAGTAGTCCCGACGTACCCAGTCAGCCCCAGCATTTT

V gene: TRBV4-3
D gene: TRBD1
J gene: TRBJ1-2
CDR3 length: 14
clone size: -
CDR3 protein: CASSQRTGEYGYTF
CDR3 DNA: TGCGCCAGCAGCCAGAGGACAGGGGAGTATGGCTACACCTTC

V gene: TRBV6-6
D gene: -
J gene: TRBJ2-2
CDR3 length: 16
clone size: -
CDR3 protein: CASSYRHTANTGELFF
CDR3 DNA: TGTGCCAGCAGCTACAGGCACACCGCGAACACCGGGGAGCTGTTTTTT

V gene: TRBV7-2
D gene: -
J gene: TRBJ1-5
CDR3 length: 15
clone size: -
CDR3 protein: CASSLWGVSNQPQHF
CDR3 DNA: TGTGCCAGCAGCTTATGGGGGGTTAGCAATCAGCCCCAGCATTTT

V gene: TRBV6-5
D gene: -
J gene: TRBJ1-5
CDR3 length: 15
clone size: -
CDR3 protein: CASITVPYSNQPQHF
CDR3 DNA: TGTGCCAGCATTACGGTGCCATATAGCAATCAGCCCCAGCATTTT

V gene: TRBV12-3/TRBV12-4
D gene: -
J gene: TRBJ1-1
CDR3 length: 13
clone size: -
CDR3 protein: CASSLRGPREAFF
CDR3 DNA: TGTGCCAGCAGTTTAAGGGGACCCAGAGAAGCTTTCTTT

V gene: TRBV9
D gene: -
J gene: TRBJ1-1
CDR3 length: 13
clone size: -
CDR3 protein: CASSVAPNTEAFF
CDR3 DNA: TGTGCCAGCAGCGTAGCCCCGAACACTGAAGCTTTCTTT

V gene: TRBV7-2
D gene: TRBD1
J gene: TRBJ2-1
CDR3 length: 15
clone size: few
CDR3 protein: CASSLDWGTGNEQFF
CDR3 DNA: TGTGCCAGCAGCTTAGACTGGGGGACAGGCAATGAGCAGTTCTTC

V gene: TRBV19
D gene: -
J gene: TRBJ2-3
CDR3 length: 14
clone size: few
CDR3 protein: CASSNPGKADTQYF
CDR3 DNA: TGTGCCAGTAGTAACCCAGGGAAGGCAGATACGCAGTATTTT

V gene: TRBV19
D gene: -
J gene: TRBJ2-1
CDR3 length: 15
clone size: -
CDR3 protein: CASSIKQPNSNEQFF
CDR3 DNA: TGTGCCAGTAGTATTAAACAGCCGAACTCCAATGAGCAGTTCTTC

V gene: TRBV6-5
D gene: -
J gene: TRBJ2-5
CDR3 length: 13
clone size: -
CDR3 protein: CASRLGWQETQYF
CDR3 DNA: TGTGCCAGCAGGCTAGGGTGGCAAGAGACCCAGTACTTC